Listed here is a single T cell receptor beta chain. Trimming removed 1 base from V and 2 bases from J, with 8 bases in between. The V gene's germline CDR1 is MGHRA and CDR2 YSYEKL. The CDR3 loop spans 14 amino acids. Using immunoSEQ multiplex PCR, the repertoire was profiled, and TCRdb retains in-frame clones only, with some absent. The table has roughly 34,000 clones, roughly 94% seen once. The data are from a study of PD-1 blockade in classical Hodgkin lymphoma. Time point defined: newly diagnosed, previously untreated cHL patient sample. The authors used newly diagnosed, untreated classical Hodgkin lymphoma PBMCs as comparison.

This chain joins TRBV4-1 and TRBJ1-2, with D unclear. The specimen was peripheral blood mononuclear cells (PBMCs). The receptor comes from a human donor with classical Hodgkin lymphoma. The CDR3 region has the DNA TGCGCCAGCAGCCAAGTTGTCTTAAACTATGGCTACACCTTC. This encodes CASSQVVLNYGYTF.